What follows are 11 T cell receptor beta chains derived from one specimen sequenced in a study of T cells in Graves' hyperthyroidism and ophthalmopathy. The source material, RNA transcripts, was used to amplify TCR beta CDR3 regions. The study used the HTBI primer set for a first-round RT-PCR of the TCR CDR3. TCRdb reprocessed the multiplex PCR reads via MiXCR and lists one record per CDR3 protein. Of roughly 350,000 distinct CDR3 sequences in the sample, approximately 15% were seen once. The sequenced sample was blood. These TCRs come from a woman aged 25 to 39 with Graves' ophthalmopathy.

The sample holds many counts of this clonotype. The CDR3: CASSQGFQGAGARETQYF. CDR3 nucleotides: TGCGCCAGCAGCCAAGGTTTTCAAGGAGCGGGGGCCCGGGAGACCCAGTACTTC. This chain connects TRBV4-1 to TRBJ2-5; 8 positions agree with TRBD2. Per the germline V gene, CDR1 is MGHRA and CDR2 is YSYEKL. The CDR3 runs 18 residues. The V gene end was trimmed by 1 base and the J gene end by 5 bases; junction bases not matched to a gene: 15.

This clonotype showed up just a few times. V usage is TRBV14 and J usage is TRBJ2-3, with TRBD2 as a possible D gene (7 bases). V lost 0 bases, J lost 0 bases, and 10 bases lay in between. The length of the CDR3 is 16 residues. CDR1 is SGHDN, CDR2 FVKESK, per germline. The CDR3 nucleotides are TGTGCCAGCAGCCAAGAGTCGGGGGGCAGCACAGATACGCAGTATTTT. Its protein product is CASSQESGGSTDTQYF.

The sample holds many counts of this clonotype. The J gene is TRBJ1-1, the V gene TRBV5-1; D gene uncertain. The length of the CDR3 is 14 residues. The V gene's germline CDR1 is SGHRS and CDR2 YFSETQ. The V end lost 6 bases, the J end lost 1 base, and 13 bases lay between the germline ends. The CDR3 DNA is TGCGCCAGCAAGAGCGGCTCCTGGAACACTGAAGCTTTCTTT. Its translation: CASKSGSWNTEAFF.

This clonotype was observed a handful of times. CDR3 amino acids: CATAIGGYEQYF. In DNA form, the CDR3 reads TGTGCCACCGCGATAGGGGGCTACGAGCAGTACTTC. V gene TRBV28 combines with J gene TRBJ2-7, with a tentative D call TRBD1 (6 bases). The germline gives CDR1 MDHEN, CDR2 SYDVKM. The CDR3 totals 12 residues. Trimming shortened V by 10 bases and J by 3 bases, and 13 bases separated the two germline ends.

This clonotype was observed many times. The gene calls are TRBV20-1 and TRBJ2-5; D unclear. The V gene lost 6 bases and the J gene lost 4 bases, with 24 bases spanning the gap. Germline CDR1 is DFQATT and CDR2 is SNEGSKA (reference sequence). CDR3 length: 16 residues. For the CDR3, the DNA is TGCAGTGCAGGCCCGTCGCTTGGGTTGGGTCCAGAGACCCAGTACTTC. It translates to CSAGPSLGLGPETQYF.

This sequence joins TRBV27 and TRBJ2-7, with TRBD2 matching over 7 bases. Trimming took 5 bases from V and 3 from J; bases not matched to a gene: 7. CDR1 is MNHEY, CDR2 SMNVEV, per germline (reference sequence). The CDR3 loop spans 14 amino acids. The CDR3 spells CASSPRTSDYEQYF. CDR3 sequence (DNA): TGTGCCAGCAGTCCCAGGACTAGTGACTACGAGCAGTACTTC.

In this sample, this clonotype turned up many times. The chain joins TRBV12-3 or TRBV12-4 to TRBJ2-2, with no clear D. The CDR3 loop spans 13 amino acids. V shed 5 bases and J shed 5 bases, with 9 bases lying between them. The CDR3 DNA reads as TGTGCCAGCAGTCACCCTGTTACCGGGGAGCTGTTTTTT. It translates to CASSHPVTGELFF.

This clonotype was observed many times. V usage is TRBV6-1 and J usage is TRBJ1-2, with 8 bases that match TRBD1. The V and J ends lost 5 bases and 4 bases, in that order; junction bases with no gene match: 6. This CDR3 has 14 residues. In germline, CDR1 is MNHNS, CDR2 SASEGT. The CDR3 DNA reads as TGTGCCAGCAGTTCCGACAGGGGCGCCTATGGCTACACCTTC. As protein: CASSSDRGAYGYTF.

This clonotype was found many times. The genes are TRBV12-3 or TRBV12-4 and TRBJ1-1; D gene ambiguous. V lost 3 bases and J lost 0, with 8 bases in between. The CDR3 consists of 14 residues. This CDR3 is CASSLRNMNTEAFF. CDR3 sequence (DNA): TGTGCCAGCAGTTTGAGGAACATGAACACTGAAGCTTTCTTT.

The DNA of the CDR3 is TGTGCCAGCAGCTCCCGACCAACAGGGTTTTCACCCCTCCACTTT. Its translation is CASSSRPTGFSPLHF. The chain combines TRBV5-5 with TRBJ1-6, with D perhaps matching TRBD1 (6 bases). V was cut by 3 bases and J by 9 bases, with 16 bases left in between. This CDR3 region has 15 residues. The germline V gene encodes CDR1 SGHKS and CDR2 YYEKEE (reference sequence).

This clonotype was seen repeatedly, ten times or more. The chain recombines TRBV28 with TRBJ2-7; 10 bases line up with TRBD1. Per germline, CDR1 MDHEN and CDR2 SYDVKM. V lost 7 bases and J lost 4; bases outside the gene matches: 10. The CDR3 runs 15 residues. CDR3 protein: CASISPGQGIYEQYF. The CDR3 DNA follows: TGTGCCAGCATCTCCCCGGGACAGGGGATTTACGAGCAGTACTTC.